The 27 T cell receptor beta chains given below trace back to one sample, sequenced in a study of Ad26.COV2.S vaccination and SARS-CoV-2 variants. Treatment described: around 19 received Ad26.COV2.S at low or high dose, single or two shots; 5 received placebo; per-sample allocation not given. Sampling took place 63 days after the first vaccine or placebo injection. Profiling relied on immunoSEQ multiplex PCR, and the TCRdb table lists in-frame clones only, not all of them. The table includes 400,000 to 450,000 clones, 92% detected once. This sample comprised peripheral blood, obtained in a trial of Ad26.COV2.S vaccine versus placebo. The receptors stem from a person aged 18-60 years who received the Ad26.COV2.S COVID-19 vaccine or a placebo.

This chain connects TRBV9 to TRBJ1-3, with a tentative D call TRBD1 (5 bases). The germline V and J ends were trimmed by 0 bases and 4 bases, with 11 bases remaining between them. The CDR3 is made up of 15 amino acids. Per the germline V gene, CDR1 is SGDLS and CDR2 is YYNGEE. CDR3 sequence reads: CASSVGGVAGNTIYF. For the CDR3, the DNA is TGTGCCAGCAGCGTAGGAGGGGTTGCCGGAAACACCATATATTTT.

V is TRBV28 and J is TRBJ2-3; no firm D call. The V and J ends lost 2 bases and 2 bases respectively, with 8 bases between them. CDR3 length equals 14 residues. The germline V gene encodes CDR1 MDHEN and CDR2 SYDVKM. CDR3 DNA: TGTGCCAGCAGTTTACGATTCATCACAGATACGCAGTATTTT. Amino acids: CASSLRFITDTQYF. The full variable domain, its missing parts supplied by reference TRBV28 and TRBJ2-3, is DVKVTQSSRYLVKRTGEKVFLECVQDMDHENMFWYRQDPGLGLRLIYFSYDVKMKEKGDIPEGYSVSREKKERFSLILESASTNQTSMYLCASSLRFITDTQYFGPGTRLTVL.

This sequence joins TRBV7-9 and TRBJ2-7; D perhaps matches TRBD2 (6 bases). Germline CDR1 is SEHNR and CDR2 is FQNEAQ (reference sequence). The CDR3 runs to 16 residues. With 0 bases removed from V and 4 bases from J, the gap between germline ends came to 16 bases. The CDR3 protein is CASSLALGGWSYEQYF. The DNA for the CDR3 is TGTGCCAGCAGCTTAGCGCTAGGAGGGTGGAGTTACGAGCAGTACTTC.

The chain carries TRBV13 and TRBJ2-7; D not certain. Trimming left V 5 bases short and J 2 bases short, with 13 bases between. There are 14 residues in the CDR3. Germline CDR1 reads PRHDT; CDR2 reads FYEKMQ (reference sequence). The CDR3 here is CASSLSRLTYEQYF. The CDR3 DNA sequence: TGTGCCAGCAGCCTTTCCCGGCTCACCTACGAGCAGTACTTC.

This chain joins TRBV27 and TRBJ2-7; tentatively, D is TRBD1 or TRBD2 (5 bases each). V gave up 6 bases and J gave up 1 base, with 13 bases separating them. This CDR3 spans 14 amino acids. The V gene's germline CDR1 is MNHEY and CDR2 SMNVEV (reference sequence). Here the CDR3 DNA reads TGTGCCAGCAGCTGGGACGGACCTTCCTACGAGCAGTACTTC. It specifies CASSWDGPSYEQYF.

The chain joins TRBV6-2 or TRBV6-3 to TRBJ2-3, with a weak D call TRBD2 (6 bases). Germline CDR1 and CDR2: MNHEY and SVGEGT. The V and J ends lost 5 bases and 2 bases respectively, with 11 bases between them. There are 14 residues in the CDR3. The CDR3 is CASSRDSNTDTQYF. The CDR3, as DNA: TGTGCCAGCAGTAGGGACTCAAACACAGATACGCAGTATTTT.

This clone was recorded only once. The sample contains more than one DNA sequence encoding this CDR3. The rearrangement joins TRBV19 to TRBJ2-7; weak D call: TRBD1 (6 bases). CDR3 length: 13 residues. The V end was cut by 2 bases, the J end by 4 bases, with 9 bases between. From germline, CDR1 is LNHDA and CDR2 SQIVND (reference sequence). CDR3 residues: CASSITGTYEQYF. In DNA, the CDR3 is TGTGCCAGTAGTATAACGGGGACATACGAGCAGTACTTC.

The chain's CDR3 is CSAVNPDEQFF. The CDR3 DNA sequence: TGCAGTGCAGTAAATCCCGATGAGCAGTTCTTC. This chain uses TRBV20-1 with TRBJ2-1, with D unclear. The V and J ends lost 6 bases and 8 bases respectively, with 11 bases between them. The CDR3 runs 11 residues. Germline V gene lookup returns CDR1 DFQATT and CDR2 SNEGSKA (reference sequence).

The rearrangement joins TRBV12-3 or TRBV12-4 to TRBJ1-3, with a possible D match to TRBD1 (6 bases). The CDR3 extends over 13 amino acids. Between the trimmed V and J ends, which lost 7 bases and 0 bases, there was a span of 7 bases. CDR3 amino acids: CASNRVSGNTIYF. The CDR3, as DNA: TGTGCCAGCAACAGGGTCTCTGGAAACACCATATATTTT.

This clone was seen a single time. The chain is built from TRBV6-6 and TRBJ1-5; D is perhaps TRBD1 (5 bases). V lost 2 bases, J lost 9 bases, and 11 bases lay in between. This CDR3 is built from 13 residues. Germline values: CDR1 MNHNY, CDR2 SVGAGI (reference sequence). The CDR3 reads CASSYVGERPQHF. CDR3 in DNA: TGTGCCAGCAGTTACGTGGGGGAACGGCCCCAGCATTTT.

V usage is TRBV28 and J usage is TRBJ1-3; TRBD1 is a possible D gene (5 bases). Germline CDR1 and CDR2: MDHEN and SYDVKM. Trimming removed 1 base at V and 4 bases at J, with 11 bases between. The CDR3 is 15 residues long. The CDR3 nucleotides read TGTGCCAGCAGTTTATTAGGGGACCCCGGAAACACCATATATTTT. Its protein product is CASSLLGDPGNTIYF.

V and J are TRBV2 and TRBJ1-5; weak D call: TRBD1 (5 bases). CDR1 and CDR2 from the germline V gene are SNHLY and FYNNEI. V was cut by 2 bases and J by 4 bases, with 12 bases left in between. The CDR3 contains 15 residues. The CDR3, as DNA: TGTGCCAGCAGTGAATGGCAGGGCCTAAATCAGCCCCAGCATTTT. Translating gives CASSEWQGLNQPQHF.

The J gene is TRBJ2-5, the V gene TRBV4-1; 12 nucleotides agree with TRBD2. The junction had 5 bases not matched to a gene; V was cut back by 2 bases and J by 4 bases. The CDR3 is made up of 16 amino acids. CDR1 is MGHRA, CDR2 YSYEKL, per germline. Here the CDR3 reads CASSQSRLAGAETQYF. CDR3 nucleotides: TGCGCCAGCAGCCAAAGTCGACTAGCGGGGGCAGAGACCCAGTACTTC.

V is TRBV27 and J is TRBJ2-3; 7 bases are a match to TRBD2. This CDR3 region has 16 residues. The junction had 10 bases not matched to a gene; V was cut back by 4 bases and J by 3 bases. Germline V CDR1 and CDR2: MNHEY, SMNVEV (reference sequence). This CDR3 is CASSSGLAAMTDTQYF. DNA of the CDR3: TGTGCCAGCAGTTCGGGGCTAGCGGCGATGACAGATACGCAGTATTTT.

The chain couples TRBV14 to TRBJ1-1; D not certain. The germline V gene encodes CDR1 SGHDN and CDR2 FVKESK. V was pared by 3 bases and J by 4 bases, with 9 bases between. The CDR3 loop spans 13 amino acids. The DNA for the CDR3 is TGTGCCAGCAGCCATACCGGCCTCACTGAAGCTTTCTTT. The encoded protein is CASSHTGLTEAFF.

The V call is TRBV4-1, the J call TRBJ1-3, with unresolved D. Germline CDR1 MGHRA, CDR2 YSYEKL. The CDR3 sequence is 15 residues long. Trimming removed 4 bases at V and 0 bases at J, with 10 bases between. The CDR3 nucleotides are TGCGCCAGCAGCCCCATCGTCCACTCTGGAAACACCATATATTTT. It translates to CASSPIVHSGNTIYF.

This sequence joins TRBV4-1 and TRBJ1-5; no clear D. The CDR3 length is 15 residues. Germline V gene lookup returns CDR1 MGHRA and CDR2 YSYEKL. Trimming removed 1 base from V and 1 base from J, with 8 bases in between. The CDR3: CASSQVQRSNQPQHF. CDR3 bases: TGCGCCAGCAGCCAAGTACAGAGAAGCAATCAGCCCCAGCATTTT.

This clone came up once. The CDR3 loop reads CASSEANRQSLFYGYTF. CDR3 bases: TGTGCCAGCAGTGAAGCAAACCGACAGTCCCTCTTCTATGGCTACACCTTC. The chain links TRBV6-1 to TRBJ1-2; D might be TRBD1 (5 bases). V lost 0 bases and J 4 bases, leaving 18 bases between the germline ends. This CDR3 contains 17 residues. The germline CDR1 and CDR2 sequences are MNHNS and SASEGT.

The chain couples TRBV27 to TRBJ1-1; D might be TRBD1 (5 bases). This CDR3 has 13 residues. CDR1 and CDR2 from the germline V gene are MNHEY and SMNVEV (reference sequence). V gave up 6 bases and J gave up 3 bases, with 11 bases separating them. The CDR3 protein is CASRRRVDTEAFF. DNA of the CDR3: TGTGCCAGCAGACGCAGGGTGGACACTGAAGCTTTCTTT.

The chain employs TRBV29-1 and TRBJ1-2; no firm D call. The CDR3 has 13 amino acids. Germline V gene sequence: CDR1 SQVTM, CDR2 ANQGSEA. The V end lost 3 bases, the J end lost 2 bases, and 10 bases lay between the germline ends. CDR3 residues: CSVEGSVNYGYTF. As DNA, the CDR3 is TGCAGCGTTGAGGGCAGCGTAAACTATGGCTACACCTTC.

The chain is built from TRBV27 and TRBJ2-3, with TRBD2 as a possible D gene (7 bases). Germline V gives CDR1 MNHEY, CDR2 SMNVEV (reference sequence). The CDR3 covers 15 residues. V was cut by 1 base and J by 3 bases, with 11 bases left in between. The CDR3, as DNA: TGTGCCAGCAGTTTATTAGGGGGGGCGACAGATACGCAGTATTTT. Translating it yields CASSLLGGATDTQYF.

This chain links TRBV27 with TRBJ2-5; D remains ambiguous. Per the germline V gene, CDR1 is MNHEY and CDR2 is SMNVEV (reference sequence). There are 14 residues in the CDR3. The ends were cut back, 2 bases at V and 1 base at J, with 8 bases in the middle. CDR3 sequence: CASSLSRSQETQYF. The CDR3 DNA follows: TGTGCCAGCAGTTTAAGTCGGAGCCAAGAGACCCAGTACTTC.

As for this clone: Within the sample, other DNA sequences also encode this same CDR3. The chain uses TRBV3-1 (or the pseudogene TRBV3-2) and TRBJ2-7; D remains unclear. V lost 1 base and J 3 bases, leaving 4 bases between the germline ends. Per germline, CDR1 LGHDT and CDR2 YNNKEL (reference sequence). This CDR3 is 12 amino acids long. CDR3 bases: TGTGCCAGCAGCCAAGTTAGCTACGAGCAGTACTTC. Amino acids: CASSQVSYEQYF.

J is TRBJ2-2 and V is TRBV28; 10 nucleotides match TRBD1. The junction had 6 bases not matched to a gene; V was cut back by 4 bases and J by 1 base. The CDR3 is 17 residues long. Germline assignment: CDR1 MDHEN and CDR2 SYDVKM. The CDR3 here is CASSSRTGGQNTGELFF. The CDR3 DNA is TGTGCCAGCAGTTCGCGGACAGGGGGTCAGAACACCGGGGAGCTGTTTTTT.

CDR3 sequence: CASSKGPTVLFTYEQYF. The CDR3 region has the DNA TGTGCCAGCAGCAAAGGACCGACTGTCTTATTCACCTACGAGCAGTACTTC. This chain links TRBV21-1 with TRBJ2-7; TRBD2 is the table's D call and was not checked against the DNA. TRBV21-1 corresponds to a pseudogene. This CDR3 has 17 amino acids.

This clone showed up just once. This CDR3 is CASRIPGQGYYEQYF. CDR3 DNA sequence: TGTGCCAGCAGGATCCCGGGACAGGGCTACTACGAGCAGTACTTC. This rearrangement joins TRBV28 to TRBJ2-7; TRBD1 aligns across 9 bases. This CDR3 is 15 amino acids long. V lost 6 bases and J lost 3; bases outside the gene matches: 9. Germline V gene sequence: CDR1 MDHEN, CDR2 SYDVKM.

This chain uses TRBV11-2 with TRBJ2-5; 7 nucleotides align to TRBD2. Trimming cost V 1 base and J 4 bases; bases outside gene matches: 6. This CDR3 comprises 15 residues. Germline V gene lookup returns CDR1 SGHAT and CDR2 FQNNGV. This CDR3 reads CASSLGGGRGETQYF. The CDR3 DNA follows: TGTGCCAGCAGCTTAGGCGGGGGTCGAGGAGAGACCCAGTACTTC.